What follows are 30 T cell receptor beta chains derived from one specimen sequenced in a study of blood T cell repertoires in COVID-19. Sequenced by immunoSEQ multiplex PCR; TCRdb stores in-frame clones only, minus some. The sample includes approximately 160,000 clones, roughly four fifths of them seen just once. The specimen was peripheral blood. The receptors derive from a woman older than 75 with acute or convalescent COVID-19.

CDR3 sequence reads: CASSLMGRSLGETQYF. For the CDR3, the DNA is TGCGCCAGCAGCTTGATGGGTCGGAGTCTGGGTGAGACCCAGTACTTC. The chain combines TRBV5-1 with TRBJ2-5; unclear D gene. The CDR3 length is 16 residues. Trimming stripped 1 base from V and 5 bases from J, with 18 bases between. Germline V gene lookup returns CDR1 SGHRS and CDR2 YFSETQ.

This chain uses TRBV7-2 with TRBJ1-4; 9 bases line up with TRBD1. The germline V gene has CDR1 SGHTA and CDR2 FQGNSA. This CDR3 contains 13 residues. V lost 5 bases to trimming and J lost 8 bases; unmatched junction nucleotides: 3. The CDR3 is CASSGGTGEKLFF. The DNA of the CDR3 is TGTGCCAGCAGCGGGGGGACAGGGGAAAAACTGTTTTTT.

The chain links TRBV15 to TRBJ1-4; D remains unclear. V lost 0 bases, J lost 4 bases, and 9 bases lay in between. Per germline, CDR1 LNHNV and CDR2 YYDKDF (reference sequence). The CDR3 is 15 residues long. In DNA form, the CDR3 reads TGTGCCACCAGCAGAGATAACGGAGTTAATGAAAAACTGTTTTTT. It translates to CATSRDNGVNEKLFF.

The chain is built from TRBV7-2 and TRBJ1-1; a weak D match, TRBD1 (5 bases). Trimming removed 5 bases from V and 6 bases from J, with 22 bases in between. Germline CDR1 is SGHTA and CDR2 is FQGNSA. The CDR3 has 16 amino acids. The CDR3 nucleotides read TGTGCCAGCAGCCCCAATATCGGATTCAGGGTTTCTGAAGCTTTCTTT. Encoded protein: CASSPNIGFRVSEAFF.

CDR3: CASSLEGQETQYF. The CDR3, as DNA: TGTGCCAGCAGTTTAGAGGGCCAAGAGACCCAGTACTTC. The J gene is TRBJ2-5, the V gene TRBV6-2 or TRBV6-3, with D possibly being TRBD2 (5 bases). V dropped 4 bases and J dropped 1 base, with 7 bases sitting between them. Germline V gives CDR1 MNHEY, CDR2 SVGEGT. CDR3 length: 13 residues.

V gene TRBV29-1 combines with J gene TRBJ1-2, with D possibly being TRBD1 (6 bases). The CDR3 length is 13 residues. Germline CDR1 and CDR2: SQVTM and ANQGSEA. Trimming took 4 bases from V and 4 from J, leaving 13 bases between them. The CDR3 here is CSVGGGAGYGYTF. In DNA form, the CDR3 reads TGCAGCGTTGGTGGGGGCGCGGGCTATGGCTACACCTTC.

This chain joins TRBV18 and TRBJ2-2; 8 nucleotides match TRBD2. CDR1 and CDR2 (germline): KGHSH, LQKENI. The CDR3 is 13 amino acids. V lost 3 bases and J lost 7; bases outside the gene matches: 1. The chain's CDR3 is CASSPGLGGELFF. The CDR3 DNA reads as TGTGCCAGCTCACCGGGACTAGGCGGGGAGCTGTTTTTT.

This chain connects TRBV7-9 to TRBJ1-2, with 9 bases that match TRBD1. CDR3 length: 16 amino acids. The germline V gene has CDR1 SEHNR and CDR2 FQNEAQ (reference sequence). V was clipped by 5 bases and J by 5 bases; unmatched bases: 12. The CDR3: CASSATFGQGIYGYTF. The CDR3 bases are TGTGCCAGCAGCGCGACTTTTGGACAGGGGATATATGGCTACACCTTC.

This clone was picked up one time. This chain uses TRBV5-4 with TRBJ2-7; TRBD1 matches at 9 bases. V lost 3 bases to trimming and J lost 7 bases; unmatched junction nucleotides: 8. This CDR3 spans 14 amino acids. From germline, CDR1 is SGHNT and CDR2 YYREEE (reference sequence). The CDR3 loop is CASSSQGAEGEQYF. In DNA, the CDR3 is TGTGCCAGCAGCTCACAGGGGGCGGAAGGGGAGCAGTACTTC.

The chain recombines TRBV6-1 with TRBJ2-3; 8 positions match TRBD2. Germline trimming cut 3 bases from V and 7 bases from J; bases unmatched to any gene: 9. The germline gives CDR1 MNHNS, CDR2 SASEGT. CDR3 size: 15 residues. In DNA form, the CDR3 reads TGTGCCAGCAGTGACCCTAGCGGGTTCGTCCATACGCAGTATTTT. Translating it yields CASSDPSGFVHTQYF.

The J gene is TRBJ1-1, the V gene TRBV19; D may be TRBD1 (6 bases). The V and J ends lost 4 bases and 3 bases respectively, with 21 bases between them. Germline lookup yields CDR1 LNHDA and CDR2 SQIVND (reference sequence). CDR3 length equals 17 residues. The DNA of the CDR3 is TGTGCCAGTAGTACCCTTCCTGGACAGAGCGGGGACACTGAAGCTTTCTTT. Protein sequence: CASSTLPGQSGDTEAFF.

V is TRBV6-5 and J is TRBJ1-6; 11 positions match TRBD1. The CDR3 consists of 14 residues. Germline CDR1 MNHEY, CDR2 SVGAGI. Germline trimming cut 6 bases from V and 10 bases from J; bases unmatched to any gene: 5. The CDR3 region has the DNA TGTGCCAGCAGGGCGGGACAGGGGGTCTCACCCCTCCACTTT. Translated, it gives CASRAGQGVSPLHF.

This rearrangement joins TRBV6-1 to TRBJ2-3; D possibly corresponds to TRBD2 (5 bases). Germline V gives CDR1 MNHNS, CDR2 SASEGT. CDR3 length: 12 amino acids. V was trimmed by 3 bases and J by 14 bases, leaving 15 bases between them. CDR3 region: CASSESVASSYF. The CDR3 DNA follows: TGTGCCAGCAGTGAGTCGGTGGCTAGCTCGTATTTT.

The rearrangement links TRBV27 to TRBJ2-1; 7 nucleotides line up with TRBD2. CDR3 length: 16 residues. Germline V CDR1 and CDR2: MNHEY, SMNVEV (reference sequence). Losses at the gene ends were 0 bases for V and 7 bases for J; bases not matched to a gene: 9. CDR3 coding DNA: TGTGCCAGCAGTTTATCCCAAGTAGCGGGCTTGAATGAGCAGTTCTTC. Its translation: CASSLSQVAGLNEQFF.

The chain is built from TRBV24-1 and TRBJ2-1; 12 nucleotides match TRBD2. Losses at the gene ends were 3 bases for V and 8 bases for J; bases not matched to a gene: 19. The germline V gene encodes CDR1 KGHDR and CDR2 SFDVKD. The CDR3 has 20 residues. As DNA, the CDR3 is TGTGCCACCAGTGATCTGGGTGCTAGCGGGGGGGCGCAGTTCCTAGATGAGCAGTTCTTC. Translated, it gives CATSDLGASGGAQFLDEQFF.

The chain joins TRBV28 to TRBJ1-6; 9 bases match TRBD1. The trim removed 6 bases at V and 7 bases at J, leaving 19 bases unmatched. In germline, CDR1 is MDHEN, CDR2 SYDVKM. The CDR3 loop spans 19 amino acids. The CDR3 DNA reads as TGTGCCAGCAGACCACCCGATATAAGACAGGGGGAACGAAATTCACCCCTCCACTTT. This encodes CASRPPDIRQGERNSPLHF.

The chain combines TRBV19 with TRBJ1-4; 7 positions match TRBD1. The CDR3 length is 14 residues. Germline V gene lookup returns CDR1 LNHDA and CDR2 SQIVND (reference sequence). V was pared by 6 bases and J by 7 bases, with 8 bases of the junction left unmatched. This CDR3 reads CASSSHGTAEKLFF. In DNA, the CDR3 is TGTGCCAGTAGCTCGCACGGGACAGCTGAAAAACTGTTTTTT.

This CDR3 reads CASSQGTGGPFSSPQHF. CDR3 in DNA: TGTGCCAGCAGCCAAGGGACAGGGGGCCCGTTTAGTTCACCCCAGCATTTT. The rearrangement uses TRBV3-1 (or the pseudogene TRBV3-2) and TRBJ1-5, with 11 bases fitting TRBD1. Unmatched junction bases numbered 12, after V lost 1 base and J lost 10 bases. Germline V CDR1 and CDR2: LGHDT, YNNKEL (reference sequence). CDR3 length equals 17 residues.

The chain is built from TRBV5-1 and TRBJ1-1, with 8 bases lining up with TRBD1. The germline CDR1 and CDR2 sequences are SGHRS and YFSETQ. CDR3 length: 15 residues. The V segment lost 4 bases and the J segment 6 bases; nucleotides outside the gene matches: 11. In DNA, the CDR3 is TGCGCCAGCAGCCGCTCGGCAGGGGGCATCCCTGAAGCTTTCTTT. This translates into CASSRSAGGIPEAFF.

The J gene is TRBJ2-5, the V gene TRBV5-1, with TRBD2 identical over 12 bases. CDR3 length: 16 residues. The germline V gene has CDR1 SGHRS and CDR2 YFSETQ. V dropped 6 bases and J dropped 2; count of bases not matched to a gene: 8. CDR3 sequence: CASTSGGAQSQETQYF. The CDR3 DNA sequence: TGCGCCAGCACTAGCGGGGGGGCCCAGAGTCAAGAGACCCAGTACTTC.

V usage is TRBV7-9 and J usage is TRBJ2-7; tentative D call: TRBD2 (7 bases). This CDR3 is 13 amino acids long. Deletions cut 11 bases from V and 3 bases from J, with 17 bases between. CDR1 and CDR2 (germline): SEHNR, FQNEAQ (reference sequence). The DNA of the CDR3 is TGTGCCGGATCTCCGGGGGGCATCTACGAGCAGTACTTC. This encodes CAGSPGGIYEQYF.

On this clone itself: One junction end does not reproduce the germline sequence, and a read error may be involved. The chain employs TRBV6-7 and TRBJ1-3, with D perhaps matching TRBD1 (5 bases). TRBV6-7 is placed among ORFs of uncertain function. The CDR3 covers 16 residues. CDR3 loop: CASSYSAHSYQKGVIF. Written as DNA, the CDR3 is TGTGCCAGCAGTTACTCGGCACACTCTTACCAAAAAGGGGTGATATTT.

V and J are TRBV27 and TRBJ1-1, with TRBD1 as a possible D gene (6 bases). Trimming took off 10 bases at V and 1 base at J, with 22 bases between the two ends. This CDR3 region has 16 residues. The V gene's germline CDR1 is MNHEY and CDR2 SMNVEV (reference sequence). The CDR3 bases are TGTGCCACCTACCAACAGGGTAATGTGCGGAACACTGAAGCTTTCTTT. As protein: CATYQQGNVRNTEAFF.

V gene TRBV10-1 combines with J gene TRBJ2-1; the match to TRBD2 covers 8 bases. With 6 bases clipped from V and 4 bases from J, the junction kept 17 bases outside the gene matches. CDR1 and CDR2 (germline): WNHNN, SYGVQD (reference sequence). There are 18 residues in the CDR3. The CDR3, as DNA: TGCGCCAGCAGATATCGGAGGGGTCCAGCGGGGGTATACAATGAGCAGTTCTTC. It codes for CASRYRRGPAGVYNEQFF.

The rearrangement links TRBV27 to TRBJ2-2, with no clear D. V shed 3 bases and J shed 5 bases, with 7 bases lying between them. The CDR3 loop spans 13 amino acids. CDR1 is MNHEY and CDR2 is SMNVEV in the germline V gene (reference sequence). The CDR3 loop reads CASSLLTTGELFF. The CDR3 region has the DNA TGTGCCAGCAGTTTGTTGACTACCGGGGAGCTGTTTTTT.

In DNA, the CDR3 is TGTGCCAGCAGTATTGGATTAGGGGGCACAGATACGCAGTATTTT. As protein: CASSIGLGGTDTQYF. J is TRBJ2-3 and V is TRBV6-4; D might be TRBD1 (5 bases). This CDR3 is built from 15 residues. V was shortened by 5 bases and J by 1 base, with 13 bases between the two germline ends. Germline V gives CDR1 MRHNA, CDR2 SNTAGT.

This clone was seen a few times. This chain links TRBV19 with TRBJ1-2; no firm D call. The CDR3 length is 14 residues. Germline V gives CDR1 LNHDA, CDR2 SQIVND (reference sequence). V was cut by 0 bases and J by 8 bases, with 13 bases left in between. The CDR3 nucleotides are TGTGCCAGTAGTATAGATCACGGTATTTCGGGCTACACCTTC. Translation: CASSIDHGISGYTF.

The chain carries TRBV6-5 and TRBJ2-5, with TRBD2 identical over 13 bases. Trimming at V came to 6 bases and at J to 6 bases, leaving 7 bases not matched to a gene. The CDR3 extends over 15 amino acids. Per germline, CDR1 MNHEY and CDR2 SVGAGI. CDR3 in amino acids: CASSQTSGGRKTQYF. The CDR3 DNA follows: TGTGCCAGCAGCCAGACTAGCGGGGGGAGGAAGACCCAGTACTTC.

The chain has TRBV18 and TRBJ1-3; 7 bases match TRBD1. The CDR3 has 18 amino acids. CDR1 and CDR2 from the germline V gene are KGHSH and LQKENI. Unmatched junction bases numbered 10, after V lost 2 bases and J lost 0 bases. This CDR3 reads CASSPNSGQAASGNTIYF. The CDR3 DNA sequence: TGTGCCAGCTCACCAAATAGCGGACAGGCGGCCTCTGGAAACACCATATATTTT.

The chain carries TRBV6-2 or TRBV6-3 and TRBJ2-7; 13 nucleotides line up with TRBD2. The junction had 2 bases not matched to a gene; V was cut back by 0 bases and J by 3 bases. This CDR3 spans 16 amino acids. Per the germline V gene, CDR1 is MNHEY and CDR2 is SVGEGT. The CDR3 DNA is TGTGCCAGCAGTTACTCACTAGCGGGGGGGATCTACGAGCAGTACTTC. Residues: CASSYSLAGGIYEQYF.